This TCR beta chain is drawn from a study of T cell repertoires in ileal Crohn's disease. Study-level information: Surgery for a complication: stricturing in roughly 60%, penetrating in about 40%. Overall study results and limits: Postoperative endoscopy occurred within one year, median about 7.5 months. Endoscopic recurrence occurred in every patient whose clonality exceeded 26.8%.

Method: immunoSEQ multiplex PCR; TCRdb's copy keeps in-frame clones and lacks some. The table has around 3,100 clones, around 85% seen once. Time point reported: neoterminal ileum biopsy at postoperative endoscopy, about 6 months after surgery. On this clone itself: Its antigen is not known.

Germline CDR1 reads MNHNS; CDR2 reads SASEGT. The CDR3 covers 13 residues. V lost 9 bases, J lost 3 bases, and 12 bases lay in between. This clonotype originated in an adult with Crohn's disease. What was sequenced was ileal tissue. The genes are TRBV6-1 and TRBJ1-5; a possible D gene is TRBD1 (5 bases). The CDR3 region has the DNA TGTGCCAGTCAGGGTTTCTACAATCAGCCCCAGCATTTT. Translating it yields CASQGFYNQPQHF.